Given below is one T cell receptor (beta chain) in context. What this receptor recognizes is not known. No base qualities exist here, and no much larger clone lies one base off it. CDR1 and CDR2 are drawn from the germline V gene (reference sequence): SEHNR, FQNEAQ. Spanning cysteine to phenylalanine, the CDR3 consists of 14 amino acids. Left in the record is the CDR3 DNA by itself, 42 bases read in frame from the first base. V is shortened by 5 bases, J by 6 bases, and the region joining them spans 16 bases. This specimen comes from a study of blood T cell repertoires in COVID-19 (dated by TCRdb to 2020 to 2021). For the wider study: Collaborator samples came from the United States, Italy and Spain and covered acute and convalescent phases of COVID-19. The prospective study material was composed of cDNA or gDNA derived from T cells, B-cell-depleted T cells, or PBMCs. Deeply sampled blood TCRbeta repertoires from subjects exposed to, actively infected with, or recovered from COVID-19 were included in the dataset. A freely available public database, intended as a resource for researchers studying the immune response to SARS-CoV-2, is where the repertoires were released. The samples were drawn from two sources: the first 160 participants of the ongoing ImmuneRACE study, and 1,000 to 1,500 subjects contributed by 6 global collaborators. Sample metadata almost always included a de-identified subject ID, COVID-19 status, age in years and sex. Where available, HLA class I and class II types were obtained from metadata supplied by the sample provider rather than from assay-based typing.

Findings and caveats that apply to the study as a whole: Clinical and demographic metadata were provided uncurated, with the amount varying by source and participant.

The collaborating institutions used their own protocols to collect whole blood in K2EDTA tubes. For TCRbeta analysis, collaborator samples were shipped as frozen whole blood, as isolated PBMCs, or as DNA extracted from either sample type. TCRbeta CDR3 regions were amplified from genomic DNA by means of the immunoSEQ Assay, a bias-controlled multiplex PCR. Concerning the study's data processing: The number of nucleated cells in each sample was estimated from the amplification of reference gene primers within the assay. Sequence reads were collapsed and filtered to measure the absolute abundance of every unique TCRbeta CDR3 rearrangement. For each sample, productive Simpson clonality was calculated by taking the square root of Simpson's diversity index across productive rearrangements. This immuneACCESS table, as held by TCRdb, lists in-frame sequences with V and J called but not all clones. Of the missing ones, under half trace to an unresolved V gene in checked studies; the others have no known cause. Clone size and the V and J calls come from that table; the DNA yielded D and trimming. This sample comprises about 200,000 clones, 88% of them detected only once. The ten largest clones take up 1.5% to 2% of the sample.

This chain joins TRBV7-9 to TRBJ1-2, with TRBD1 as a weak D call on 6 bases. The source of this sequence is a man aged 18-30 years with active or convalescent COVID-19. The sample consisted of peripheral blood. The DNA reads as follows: TGTGCCAGCAGCCCGGGGGGCCAGGGCCATGGCTACACCTTC. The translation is CASSPGGQGHGYTF.